Below, one TCR beta chain is given with its context. Per the original methods: Estimates of nucleated cell counts were drawn from the amplification of reference gene primers. Libraries were prepared by immunoSEQ multiplex PCR; TCRdb keeps only in-frame clonotypes and omits some of them. V and J calls and clone size are those listed in that table; D and trimming were worked out from the DNA. The sample shows over 100,000 clones, 87% of them seen only once. The data stem from a study of blood T cell repertoires in COVID-19. Turning to the study itself: In each case, the material was cDNA or gDNA derived from T cells, B-cell-depleted T cells, or PBMCs.

CDR3 size: 13 residues. With 6 bases clipped from V and 6 bases from J, the junction kept 8 bases outside the gene matches. Germline V gene lookup returns CDR1 MDHEN and CDR2 SYDVKM. The TCR comes from a man in his fifties with acute or convalescent COVID-19. The chain has TRBV28 and TRBJ2-7; 7 bases match TRBD2. Sequenced sample: peripheral blood. The CDR3 bases are TGTGCCAGCAGCGTAGCGGGTAAGGGCGAGCAGTACTTC. The encoded protein is CASSVAGKGEQYF.